The rows below give T cell receptor beta chains drawn from one sample of a study of T cell repertoires in cytomegalovirus infection. TCRdb processed the reads anew with MiXCR; each CDR3 protein has one entry. The table records under 300,000 distinct CDR3 sequences, roughly a fifth of them present only once. Antigens of these TCRs are unknown. The material was cultured PBMCs, obtained from culture after CMV antigen stimulation. These receptors were collected from a human donor in good health (CMV status not recorded). Some clones in this sample may be carry-over from other donors' samples. The CDR3 runs from the conserved cysteine through the conserved F or W. D genes are given only for firm matches. The size field is filled for only some rows; it gives once, few, many or a size class.

d_call: TRBD2; clone_size: NA; j_call: TRBJ2-1; v_call: TRBV19; cdr3_aa: CASSIKGLAGVYNEQFF; cdr3_nt: TGTGCCAGTAGTATAAAGGGACTAGCGGGAGTTTACAATGAGCAGTTCTTC
d_call: NA; clone_size: few; j_call: TRBJ1-4; v_call: TRBV28; cdr3_aa: CASSSPQGGVEKLFF; cdr3_nt: TGTGCCAGCAGTTCCCCACAGGGAGGGGTAGAAAAACTGTTTTTT
d_call: TRBD2; clone_size: few; j_call: TRBJ2-2; v_call: TRBV6-2/TRBV6-3; cdr3_aa: CASSPPSGRARDNTGELFF; cdr3_nt: TGTGCCAGCAGCCCCCCTAGCGGGAGGGCCCGAGACAACACCGGGGAGCTGTTTTTT
d_call: TRBD2; clone_size: many; j_call: TRBJ2-5; v_call: TRBV7-2; cdr3_aa: CASSLGDGRFQETQYF; cdr3_nt: TGTGCCAGCAGCTTGGGAGACGGGAGGTTCCAAGAGACCCAGTACTTC
d_call: NA; clone_size: NA; j_call: TRBJ1-1; v_call: TRBV12-3/TRBV12-4; cdr3_aa: CANSRQIMNTEAFF; cdr3_nt: TGTGCCAACAGTCGACAGATCATGAACACTGAAGCTTTCTTT
d_call: NA; clone_size: few; j_call: TRBJ1-2; v_call: TRBV5-8; cdr3_aa: CASSSSLLRDGAYGYTF; cdr3_nt: TGTGCCAGCAGCTCGAGCCTGCTTCGGGACGGAGCCTATGGCTACACCTTC
d_call: TRBD1; clone_size: many; j_call: TRBJ2-1; v_call: TRBV7-6; cdr3_aa: CASEDRARIEQFF; cdr3_nt: TGTGCCAGCGAGGACAGGGCCCGCATTGAGCAGTTCTTC
d_call: TRBD1; clone_size: NA; j_call: TRBJ1-1; v_call: TRBV15; cdr3_aa: CATKRDSNTEAFF; cdr3_nt: TGTGCCACCAAACGGGACAGCAACACTGAAGCTTTCTTT
d_call: TRBD2; clone_size: few; j_call: TRBJ2-1; v_call: TRBV19; cdr3_aa: CASSMWTSGSSYNEQFF; cdr3_nt: TGTGCCAGTAGTATGTGGACTAGCGGGAGCTCCTACAATGAGCAGTTCTTC
d_call: NA; clone_size: many; j_call: TRBJ2-7; v_call: TRBV2; cdr3_aa: CASSAHRDSSYEQYF; cdr3_nt: TGTGCCAGCAGTGCTCACAGGGATAGCTCCTACGAGCAGTACTTC
d_call: NA; clone_size: NA; j_call: TRBJ2-5; v_call: TRBV6-6; cdr3_aa: CASTGGGGQETQYF; cdr3_nt: TGTGCCAGCACCGGGGGAGGAGGGCAAGAGACCCAGTACTTC
d_call: TRBD2; clone_size: few; j_call: TRBJ2-3; v_call: TRBV5-4; cdr3_aa: CASSPSGSRTDTQYF; cdr3_nt: TGTGCCAGCAGCCCGAGCGGGAGCCGCACAGATACGCAGTATTTT
d_call: TRBD1; clone_size: few; j_call: TRBJ1-5; v_call: TRBV5-6; cdr3_aa: CASSWGQGVQPQHF; cdr3_nt: TGTGCCAGCAGTTGGGGACAGGGGGTGCAGCCCCAGCATTTT
d_call: NA; clone_size: NA; j_call: TRBJ1-2; v_call: TRBV6-5; cdr3_aa: CASSYSRWGEGYGYTF; cdr3_nt: TGTGCCAGCAGTTACTCGCGCTGGGGAGAAGGCTATGGCTACACCTTC
d_call: TRBD1; clone_size: few; j_call: TRBJ2-7; v_call: TRBV28; cdr3_aa: CASSPGQDYEQYF; cdr3_nt: TGTGCCAGCAGTCCGGGACAGGACTACGAGCAGTACTTC
d_call: TRBD1; clone_size: few; j_call: TRBJ1-5; v_call: TRBV12-3/TRBV12-4; cdr3_aa: CASSQTDRENQPQHF; cdr3_nt: TGTGCCAGCAGTCAAACTGACAGGGAAAATCAGCCCCAGCATTTT
d_call: NA; clone_size: few; j_call: TRBJ1-4; v_call: TRBV7-9; cdr3_aa: CASSQIMGPIDEKLFF; cdr3_nt: TGTGCCAGCAGCCAAATTATGGGGCCAATTGATGAAAAACTGTTTTTT
d_call: TRBD2; clone_size: NA; j_call: TRBJ2-5; v_call: TRBV7-9; cdr3_aa: CASSFSGGLAGRRGETQYF; cdr3_nt: TGTGCCAGCAGCTTTAGTGGCGGACTAGCGGGAAGGCGTGGAGAGACCCAGTACTTC
d_call: NA; clone_size: NA; j_call: TRBJ1-2; v_call: TRBV4-3; cdr3_aa: CASSQDLGEAYGYTF; cdr3_nt: TGCGCCAGCAGCCAAGATCTCGGGGAGGCCTATGGCTACACCTTC
d_call: TRBD2; clone_size: few; j_call: TRBJ2-1; v_call: TRBV7-9; cdr3_aa: CASSLSGGNNEQFF; cdr3_nt: TGTGCCAGCAGCTTGAGCGGGGGCAACAATGAGCAGTTCTTC
d_call: TRBD1; clone_size: NA; j_call: TRBJ1-1; v_call: TRBV7-9; cdr3_aa: CASNRQGLSEAFF; cdr3_nt: TGTGCCAGCAACAGACAGGGTTTGTCTGAAGCTTTCTTT
d_call: TRBD2; clone_size: NA; j_call: TRBJ2-1; v_call: TRBV9; cdr3_aa: CASSRGTSATEQFF; cdr3_nt: TGTGCCAGCAGCCGGGGGACTAGCGCCACTGAGCAGTTCTTC
d_call: NA; clone_size: many; j_call: TRBJ1-1; v_call: TRBV4-1; cdr3_aa: CASSQGATEAFF; cdr3_nt: TGCGCCAGCAGCCAAGGGGCCACTGAAGCTTTCTTT
d_call: TRBD2; clone_size: many; j_call: TRBJ2-7; v_call: TRBV7-8; cdr3_aa: CASTSGGRILEQYF; cdr3_nt: TGTGCCAGCACCTCGGGGGGACGGATTCTTGAGCAGTACTTC
d_call: NA; clone_size: many; j_call: TRBJ2-3; v_call: TRBV7-2; cdr3_aa: CASSLGASQDTQYF; cdr3_nt: TGTGCCAGCAGCTTAGGAGCGTCACAAGATACGCAGTATTTT
d_call: TRBD1; clone_size: many; j_call: TRBJ1-2; v_call: TRBV7-2; cdr3_aa: CASSSQGQAYYGYTF; cdr3_nt: TGTGCCAGCAGCTCCCAGGGACAGGCCTACTATGGCTACACCTTC
d_call: TRBD2; clone_size: NA; j_call: TRBJ2-7; v_call: TRBV9; cdr3_aa: CASSPGLANEQYF; cdr3_nt: TGTGCCAGCAGCCCGGGACTAGCTAACGAGCAGTACTTC
d_call: TRBD2; clone_size: few; j_call: TRBJ2-1; v_call: TRBV28; cdr3_aa: CASSSLVPAGGDNEQFF; cdr3_nt: TGTGCCAGCAGTTCCTTAGTGCCGGCGGGAGGAGACAATGAGCAGTTCTTC
d_call: NA; clone_size: NA; j_call: TRBJ2-7; v_call: TRBV20-1; cdr3_aa: CSARTGVSYEQYF; cdr3_nt: TGCAGTGCTAGAACTGGGGTCTCCTACGAGCAGTACTTC
d_call: TRBD2; clone_size: many; j_call: TRBJ2-1; v_call: TRBV6-1; cdr3_aa: CASSSPSGRYNEQFF; cdr3_nt: TGTGCCAGCAGTTCCCCTAGCGGCCGTTACAATGAGCAGTTCTTC
d_call: TRBD2; clone_size: NA; j_call: TRBJ2-3; v_call: TRBV5-6; cdr3_aa: CASSHDISTSGLPTSTDTQYF; cdr3_nt: TGTGCCAGCAGCCACGACATTTCGACTAGCGGGTTACCGACTAGCACAGATACGCAGTATTTT
d_call: NA; clone_size: few; j_call: TRBJ2-7; v_call: TRBV10-2; cdr3_aa: CASSAGTYEQYF; cdr3_nt: TGCGCCAGCAGCGCAGGAACTTACGAGCAGTACTTC
d_call: NA; clone_size: NA; j_call: TRBJ1-5; v_call: TRBV12-3/TRBV12-4; cdr3_aa: CASSLGGGQNQPQHF; cdr3_nt: TGTGCCAGCAGTTTAGGGGGGGGGCAAAATCAGCCCCAGCATTTT
d_call: TRBD2; clone_size: many; j_call: TRBJ2-7; v_call: TRBV28; cdr3_aa: CASSPGLAGSEQYF; cdr3_nt: TGTGCCAGCAGTCCCGGACTAGCGGGATCCGAGCAGTACTTC
d_call: NA; clone_size: many; j_call: TRBJ1-1; v_call: TRBV13; cdr3_aa: CASSLGYRDTEAFF; cdr3_nt: TGTGCCAGCAGCTTAGGGTACAGGGACACTGAAGCTTTCTTT
d_call: NA; clone_size: few; j_call: TRBJ1-1; v_call: TRBV20-1; cdr3_aa: CSAPRGAVTEAFF; cdr3_nt: TGCAGTGCACCACGGGGGGCGGTCACTGAAGCTTTCTTT
d_call: NA; clone_size: many; j_call: TRBJ2-7; v_call: TRBV5-6; cdr3_aa: CASSLGYSEYEQYF; cdr3_nt: TGTGCCAGCAGCTTGGGTTACAGTGAGTACGAGCAGTACTTC
d_call: NA; clone_size: few; j_call: TRBJ2-7; v_call: TRBV7-6; cdr3_aa: CAVLGRSGTPSYEQYF; cdr3_nt: TGTGCCGTCCTTGGGCGGTCGGGGACCCCCTCCTACGAGCAGTACTTC
d_call: TRBD1; clone_size: many; j_call: TRBJ2-3; v_call: TRBV7-2; cdr3_aa: CASSFGGTGNTDTQYF; cdr3_nt: TGTGCCAGCAGCTTTGGTGGGACAGGGAACACAGATACGCAGTATTTT
d_call: NA; clone_size: few; j_call: TRBJ1-3; v_call: TRBV7-8; cdr3_aa: CASSYQQGYSGNTIYF; cdr3_nt: TGTGCCAGCAGCTACCAACAGGGTTACTCTGGAAACACCATATATTTT
d_call: NA; clone_size: few; j_call: TRBJ2-2; v_call: TRBV11-3; cdr3_aa: CASSLPFAGELFF; cdr3_nt: TGTGCCAGCAGCCTCCCCTTTGCCGGGGAGCTGTTTTTT
d_call: NA; clone_size: few; j_call: TRBJ2-7; v_call: TRBV6-4; cdr3_aa: CARGDLAGWQYF; cdr3_nt: TGTGCCAGGGGGGACCTAGCAGGCTGGCAGTACTTC
d_call: TRBD2; clone_size: few; j_call: TRBJ2-2; v_call: TRBV11-2; cdr3_aa: CASSLSGTSLSSGELFF; cdr3_nt: TGTGCCAGCAGCCTATCCGGGACTAGTTTGAGTTCCGGGGAGCTGTTTTTT
d_call: NA; clone_size: few; j_call: TRBJ2-1; v_call: TRBV15; cdr3_aa: CATSRDQGRSSYNEQFF; cdr3_nt: TGTGCCACCAGCAGAGATCAGGGTCGAAGCTCCTACAATGAGCAGTTCTTC
d_call: TRBD2; clone_size: NA; j_call: TRBJ2-1; v_call: TRBV5-4; cdr3_aa: CASSARGLAVF; cdr3_nt: TGTGCCAGCAGCGCTCGAGGACTAGCAGTCTTC
d_call: TRBD1; clone_size: NA; j_call: TRBJ2-5; v_call: TRBV19; cdr3_aa: CASHDRGRETQYF; cdr3_nt: TGTGCCAGCCACGACAGGGGGCGGGAGACCCAGTACTTC
d_call: NA; clone_size: NA; j_call: TRBJ1-1; v_call: TRBV11-2; cdr3_aa: CASSKSGNTEAFF; cdr3_nt: TGTGCCAGCAGCAAGTCAGGGAACACTGAAGCTTTCTTT
d_call: TRBD2; clone_size: few; j_call: TRBJ2-1; v_call: TRBV11-2; cdr3_aa: CASSFTSGDRNEQFF; cdr3_nt: TGTGCCAGCAGCTTCACTAGCGGGGATAGAAATGAGCAGTTCTTC
d_call: TRBD1; clone_size: many; j_call: TRBJ2-3; v_call: TRBV7-2; cdr3_aa: CASSLGNQGADTQYF; cdr3_nt: TGTGCCAGCAGCTTGGGTAACCAGGGGGCAGATACGCAGTATTTT
d_call: NA; clone_size: few; j_call: TRBJ1-4; v_call: TRBV4-1; cdr3_aa: CASSHPGPGLNEKLFF; cdr3_nt: TGCGCCAGCAGCCACCCGGGACCCGGACTAAATGAAAAACTGTTTTTT
d_call: NA; clone_size: many; j_call: TRBJ1-1; v_call: TRBV7-9; cdr3_aa: CASSLGEREAFF; cdr3_nt: TGTGCCAGCAGCTTGGGAGAACGTGAAGCTTTCTTT
d_call: TRBD2; clone_size: once; j_call: TRBJ2-1; v_call: TRBV10-2; cdr3_aa: CASSEILTSGSISEQFF; cdr3_nt: TGCGCCAGCAGTGAAATTCTGACTAGCGGGAGTATTAGTGAGCAGTTCTTC
d_call: TRBD1; clone_size: few; j_call: TRBJ2-5; v_call: TRBV12-3/TRBV12-4; cdr3_aa: CASTLRTGRDGTQYF; cdr3_nt: TGTGCCAGCACTCTAAGGACAGGCCGCGATGGGACCCAGTACTTC
d_call: NA; clone_size: NA; j_call: TRBJ1-1; v_call: TRBV18; cdr3_aa: CASSPPSTGPNTEAFF; cdr3_nt: TGTGCCAGCTCACCACCGTCTACTGGGCCCAACACTGAAGCTTTCTTT